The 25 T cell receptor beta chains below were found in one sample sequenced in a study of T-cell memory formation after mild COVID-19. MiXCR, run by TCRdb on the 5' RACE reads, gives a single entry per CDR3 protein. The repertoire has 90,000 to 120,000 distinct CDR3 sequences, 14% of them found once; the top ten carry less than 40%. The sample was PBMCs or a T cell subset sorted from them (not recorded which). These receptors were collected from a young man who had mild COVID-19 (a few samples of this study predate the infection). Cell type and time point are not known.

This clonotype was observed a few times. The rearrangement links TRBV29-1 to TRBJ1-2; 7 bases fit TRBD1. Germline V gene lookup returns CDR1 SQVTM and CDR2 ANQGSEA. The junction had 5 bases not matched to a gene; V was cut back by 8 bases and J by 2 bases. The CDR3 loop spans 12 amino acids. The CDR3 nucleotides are TGCAGCATGGGGGACAGCAACTATGGCTACACCTTC. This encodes CSMGDSNYGYTF.

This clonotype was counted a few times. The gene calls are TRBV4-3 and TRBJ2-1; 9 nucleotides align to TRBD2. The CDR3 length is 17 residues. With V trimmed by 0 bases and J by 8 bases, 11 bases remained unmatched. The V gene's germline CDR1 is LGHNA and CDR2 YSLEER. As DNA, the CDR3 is TGCGCCAGCAGCCAAGATGGGCGGGGGGGCTTGGTCGATGAGCAGTTCTTC. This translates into CASSQDGRGGLVDEQFF.

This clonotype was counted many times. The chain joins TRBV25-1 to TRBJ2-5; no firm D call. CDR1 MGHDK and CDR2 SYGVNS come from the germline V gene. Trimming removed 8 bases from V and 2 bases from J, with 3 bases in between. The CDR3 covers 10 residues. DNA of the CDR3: TGTGCCAGCGGGCAAGAGACCCAGTACTTC. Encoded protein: CASGQETQYF.

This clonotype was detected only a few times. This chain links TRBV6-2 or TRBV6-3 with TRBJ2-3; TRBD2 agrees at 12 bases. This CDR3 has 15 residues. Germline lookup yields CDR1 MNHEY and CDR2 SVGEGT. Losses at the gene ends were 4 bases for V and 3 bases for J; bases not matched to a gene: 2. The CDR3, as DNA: TGTGCCAGCAGTTCGACTAGCGGGGGAACAGATACGCAGTATTTT. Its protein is CASSSTSGGTDTQYF.

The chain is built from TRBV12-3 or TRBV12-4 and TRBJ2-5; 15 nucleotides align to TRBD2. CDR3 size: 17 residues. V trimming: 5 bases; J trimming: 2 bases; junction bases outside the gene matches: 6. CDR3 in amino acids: CASSQGLAGGGQETQYF. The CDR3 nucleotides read TGTGCCAGCAGTCAGGGACTAGCGGGGGGAGGGCAAGAGACCCAGTACTTC.

CDR3 coding DNA: TGCGCCAGCAGCCAAGGGTCTCAGCCCCAGCATTTT. This gives the protein CASSQGSQPQHF. The genes are TRBV4-1 and TRBJ1-5; no firm D call. Germline V gives CDR1 MGHRA, CDR2 YSYEKL. V was trimmed by 1 base and J by 6 bases, leaving 4 bases between them. This CDR3 is 12 amino acids long.

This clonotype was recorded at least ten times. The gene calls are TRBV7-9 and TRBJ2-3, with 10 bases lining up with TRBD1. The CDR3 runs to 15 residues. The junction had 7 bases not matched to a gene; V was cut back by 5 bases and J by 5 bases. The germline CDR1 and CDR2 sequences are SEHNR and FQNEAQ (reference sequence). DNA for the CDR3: TGTGCCAGCAGCCCCGGGACAGGGGCCTTAGATACGCAGTATTTT. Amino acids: CASSPGTGALDTQYF.

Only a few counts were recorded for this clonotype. The CDR3 coding sequence is TGTGCCAGCAGTGACCCAGAATACAGGGGATTAGCGACAGATACGCAGTATTTT. Encoded protein: CASSDPEYRGLATDTQYF. This rearrangement joins TRBV2 to TRBJ2-3; 7 bases line up with TRBD1. Germline assignment: CDR1 SNHLY and CDR2 FYNNEI. V lost 3 bases, J lost 3 bases, and 15 bases stayed unmatched. The CDR3 is made up of 18 amino acids.

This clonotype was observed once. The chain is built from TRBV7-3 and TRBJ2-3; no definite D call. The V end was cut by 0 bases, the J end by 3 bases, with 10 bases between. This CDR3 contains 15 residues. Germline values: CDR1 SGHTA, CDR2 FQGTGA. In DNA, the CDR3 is TGTGCCAGCAGCTTAACCAGCGCAGCGACAGATACGCAGTATTTT. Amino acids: CASSLTSAATDTQYF.

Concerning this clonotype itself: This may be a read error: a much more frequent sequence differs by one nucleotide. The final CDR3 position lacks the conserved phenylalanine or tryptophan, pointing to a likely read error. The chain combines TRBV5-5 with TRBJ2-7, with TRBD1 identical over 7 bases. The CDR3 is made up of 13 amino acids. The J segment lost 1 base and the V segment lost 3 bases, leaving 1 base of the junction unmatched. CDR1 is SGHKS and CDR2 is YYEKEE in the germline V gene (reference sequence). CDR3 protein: CASSWTGSYEQYL. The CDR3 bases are TGTGCCAGCAGCTGGACAGGTTCCTACGAGCAGTACTTA.

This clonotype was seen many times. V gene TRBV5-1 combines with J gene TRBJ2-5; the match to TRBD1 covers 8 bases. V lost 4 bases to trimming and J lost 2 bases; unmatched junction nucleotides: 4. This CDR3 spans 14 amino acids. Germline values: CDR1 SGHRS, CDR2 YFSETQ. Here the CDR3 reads CASSTRQGQETQYF. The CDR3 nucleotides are TGCGCCAGCAGCACCCGACAGGGGCAAGAGACCCAGTACTTC.

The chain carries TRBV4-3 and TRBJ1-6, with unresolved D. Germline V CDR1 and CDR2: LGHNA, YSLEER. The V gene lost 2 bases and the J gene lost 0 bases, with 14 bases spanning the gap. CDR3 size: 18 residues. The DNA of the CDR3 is TGCGCCAGCAGCCAAATCGCGAGGGAGGGCTCCTATAATTCACCCCTCCACTTT. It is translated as CASSQIAREGSYNSPLHF.

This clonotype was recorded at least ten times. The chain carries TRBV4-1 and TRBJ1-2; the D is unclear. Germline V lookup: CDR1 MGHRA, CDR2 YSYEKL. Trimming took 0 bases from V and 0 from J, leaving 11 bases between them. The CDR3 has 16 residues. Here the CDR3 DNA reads TGCGCCAGCAGCCAAGAATTCGGGCAGCCTAACTATGGCTACACCTTC. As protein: CASSQEFGQPNYGYTF.

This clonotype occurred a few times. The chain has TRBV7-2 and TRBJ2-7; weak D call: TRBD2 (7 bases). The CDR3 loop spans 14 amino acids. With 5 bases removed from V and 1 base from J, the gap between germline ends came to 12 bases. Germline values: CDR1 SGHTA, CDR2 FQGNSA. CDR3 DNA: TGTGCCAGCAGCCGGGGGCGGGGGTCCTACGAGCAGTACTTC. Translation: CASSRGRGSYEQYF.

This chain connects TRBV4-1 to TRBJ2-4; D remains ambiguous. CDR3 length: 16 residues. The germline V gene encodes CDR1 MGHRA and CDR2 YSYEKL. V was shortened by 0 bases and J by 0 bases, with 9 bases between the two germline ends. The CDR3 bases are TGCGCCAGCAGCCAAGAGCCGTTTCTAGCCAAAAACATTCAGTACTTC. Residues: CASSQEPFLAKNIQYF.

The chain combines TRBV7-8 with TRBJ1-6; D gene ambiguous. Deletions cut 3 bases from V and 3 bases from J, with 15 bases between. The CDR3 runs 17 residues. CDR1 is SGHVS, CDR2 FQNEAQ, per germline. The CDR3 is CASSFQEIKVYNSPLHF. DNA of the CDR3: TGTGCCAGCAGCTTCCAGGAGATAAAGGTCTATAATTCACCCCTCCACTTT.

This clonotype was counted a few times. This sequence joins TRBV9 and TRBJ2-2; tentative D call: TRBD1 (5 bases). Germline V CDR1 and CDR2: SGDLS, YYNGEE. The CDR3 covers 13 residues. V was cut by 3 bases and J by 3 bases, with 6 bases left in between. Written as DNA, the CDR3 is TGTGCCAGCAGCGACAGGTACACCGGGGAGCTGTTTTTT. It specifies CASSDRYTGELFF.

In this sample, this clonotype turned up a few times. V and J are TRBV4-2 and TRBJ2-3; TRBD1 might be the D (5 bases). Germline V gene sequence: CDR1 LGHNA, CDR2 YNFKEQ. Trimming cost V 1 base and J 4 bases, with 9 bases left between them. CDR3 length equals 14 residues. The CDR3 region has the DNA TGTGCCAGCAGCCAAGGTCTGGGGCCAGATACGCAGTATTTT. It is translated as CASSQGLGPDTQYF.

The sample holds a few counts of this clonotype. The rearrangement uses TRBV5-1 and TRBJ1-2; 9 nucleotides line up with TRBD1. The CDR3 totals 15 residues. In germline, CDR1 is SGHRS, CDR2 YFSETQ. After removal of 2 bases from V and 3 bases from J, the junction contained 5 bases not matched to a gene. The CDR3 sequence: CASSLGQGRYYGYTF. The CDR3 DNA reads TGCGCCAGCAGCTTAGGACAGGGGCGATACTATGGCTACACCTTC.

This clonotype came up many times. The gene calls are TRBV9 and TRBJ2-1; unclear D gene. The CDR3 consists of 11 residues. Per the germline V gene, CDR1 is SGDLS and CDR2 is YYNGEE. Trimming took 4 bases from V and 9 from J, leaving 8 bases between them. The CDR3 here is CASSPGVEQFF. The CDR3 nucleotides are TGTGCCAGCAGCCCTGGGGTTGAGCAGTTCTTC.

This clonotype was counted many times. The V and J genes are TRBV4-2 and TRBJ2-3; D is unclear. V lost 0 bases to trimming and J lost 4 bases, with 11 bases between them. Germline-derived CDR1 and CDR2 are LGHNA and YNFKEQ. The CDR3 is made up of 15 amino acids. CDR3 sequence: CASSQDLLISDTQYF. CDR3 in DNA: TGTGCCAGCAGCCAAGACCTCCTTATATCAGATACGCAGTATTTT.

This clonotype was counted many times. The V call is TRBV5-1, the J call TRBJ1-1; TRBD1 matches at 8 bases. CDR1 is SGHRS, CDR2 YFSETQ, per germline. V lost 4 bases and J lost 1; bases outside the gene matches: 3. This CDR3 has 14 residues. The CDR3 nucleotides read TGCGCCAGCAGCCCCGGACAGGGGAACACTGAAGCTTTCTTT. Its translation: CASSPGQGNTEAFF.

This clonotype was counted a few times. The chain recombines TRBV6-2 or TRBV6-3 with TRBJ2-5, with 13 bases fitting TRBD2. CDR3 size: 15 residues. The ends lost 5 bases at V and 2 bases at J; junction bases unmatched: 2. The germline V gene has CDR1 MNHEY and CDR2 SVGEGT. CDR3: CASSVTSGGQETQYF. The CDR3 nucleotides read TGTGCCAGCAGTGTGACTAGCGGGGGGCAAGAGACCCAGTACTTC.

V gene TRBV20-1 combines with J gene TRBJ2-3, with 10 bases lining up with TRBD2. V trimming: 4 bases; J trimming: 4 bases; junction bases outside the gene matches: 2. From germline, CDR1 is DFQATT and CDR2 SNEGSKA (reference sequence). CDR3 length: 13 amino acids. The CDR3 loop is CSATSGGADTQYF. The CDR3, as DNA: TGCAGTGCTACTAGCGGGGGCGCAGATACGCAGTATTTT.

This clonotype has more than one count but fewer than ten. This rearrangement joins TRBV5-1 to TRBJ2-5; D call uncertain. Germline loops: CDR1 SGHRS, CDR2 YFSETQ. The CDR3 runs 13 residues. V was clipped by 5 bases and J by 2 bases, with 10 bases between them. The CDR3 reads CASRNLGQETQYF. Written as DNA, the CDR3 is TGCGCCAGCAGGAACCTAGGGCAAGAGACCCAGTACTTC.